The clone carrying this T cell receptor beta chain appeared a few times. This record comes from a study of blood T cell repertoires in COVID-19. The length of the CDR3 is 13 residues. V lost 2 bases and J 0 bases, leaving 5 bases between the germline ends. Germline values: CDR1 LNHDA, CDR2 SQIVND (reference sequence). Repertoires were generated with immunoSEQ multiplex PCR, while TCRdb's copy carries only in-frame clones and drops some. Of 60,000 or so clones in the sample, around 76% are singletons; the top ten hold 4.5% to 6%. Sequencing input: peripheral blood. The chain couples TRBV19 to TRBJ2-7; D call uncertain. The origin of this receptor is a human donor in a cohort sampled during active COVID-19. CDR3 DNA: TGTGCCAGTAGTATAAACTTCTCCTACGAGCAGTACTTC. Residues: CASSINFSYEQYF.